Presented here are 17 T cell receptor beta chains from one specimen sequenced in a study of T cell clones after liver transplantation. The data were produced by immunoSEQ multiplex PCR, yet TCRdb's version contains in-frame clones alone and is incomplete. The sample lists roughly 100,000 clones; approximately 79% were seen once. The sample consisted of CD4+ T cells from blood, taken around 44 months after liver transplant. The receptor set was obtained from a human patient who received a liver transplant. Some T cells here may be from the graft donor.

The chain carries TRBV10-2 and TRBJ1-2; no firm D call. Germline loops: CDR1 WSHSY, CDR2 SAAADI. The CDR3 has 15 residues. V gave up 9 bases and J gave up 2 bases, with 19 bases separating them. The CDR3 sequence is CASTPGREQNYGYTF. The CDR3 nucleotides are TGCGCCAGTACCCCGGGGAGGGAGCAGAACTATGGCTACACCTTC.

This sequence joins TRBV28 and TRBJ1-6; D might be TRBD1 (6 bases). Per germline, CDR1 MDHEN and CDR2 SYDVKM. With 8 bases removed from V and 5 bases from J, the gap between germline ends came to 10 bases. The CDR3 spans 13 residues. The CDR3 sequence: CASWTANNSPLHF. CDR3 bases: TGTGCCAGCTGGACAGCTAATAATTCACCCCTCCACTTT.

The V and J genes are TRBV19 and TRBJ2-5, with D perhaps assigned TRBD1 or TRBD2 (6 bases each). This CDR3 has 15 residues. CDR1 is LNHDA and CDR2 is SQIVND in the germline V gene (reference sequence). The V and J ends lost 9 bases and 5 bases respectively, with 22 bases between them. CDR3: CASAPLLGAGETQYF. In nucleotides, the CDR3 is TGTGCCAGCGCACCTTTGCTGGGGGCGGGGGAGACCCAGTACTTC.

In this sample, this clone turned up a few times. The V gene is TRBV27, the J gene TRBJ1-5; D may be TRBD1 (5 bases). This CDR3 contains 15 residues. Trimming shortened V by 2 bases and J by 2 bases, and 10 bases separated the two germline ends. The germline gives CDR1 MNHEY, CDR2 SMNVEV (reference sequence). CDR3 DNA sequence: TGTGCCAGCAGTTTAGGGGGGGAAGGCAATCAGCCCCAGCATTTT. It encodes CASSLGGEGNQPQHF.

V is TRBV23-1 and J is TRBJ2-3; D is ambiguous. TRBV23-1 is an open reading frame, and its role is uncertain. The CDR3 has 14 amino acids. V dropped 6 bases and J dropped 3 bases, with 13 bases sitting between them. The CDR3 here is CASRGNSLTDTQYF. The CDR3 region has the DNA TGCGCCAGCAGAGGCAACAGCTTAACAGATACGCAGTATTTT.

The chain has TRBV13 and TRBJ1-4, with 7 positions matching TRBD1. The CDR3 is 17 residues long. V was pared by 3 bases and J by 0 bases, with 7 bases of the junction left unmatched. Germline V lookup: CDR1 PRHDT, CDR2 FYEKMQ (reference sequence). The CDR3 spells CASSFRQGMTTNEKLFF. The CDR3 nucleotides are TGTGCCAGCAGCTTTCGACAGGGAATGACAACTAATGAAAAACTGTTTTTT.

CDR3 nucleotide sequence: TGTGCCAGCACCCCACAGGGGGCAAGCGGGGAGCTGTTTTTT. Protein sequence: CASTPQGASGELFF. V usage is TRBV2 and J usage is TRBJ2-2; 9 bases fit TRBD1. Trimming removed 7 bases from V and 7 bases from J; junction bases left unmatched: 7. Germline-derived CDR1 and CDR2 are SNHLY and FYNNEI. The CDR3 is made up of 14 amino acids. The complete variable domain, with remaining parts taken from reference TRBV2 and TRBJ2-2, reads EPEVTQTPSHQVTQMGQEVILRCVPISNHLYFYWYRQILGQKVEFLVSFYNNEISEKSEIFDDQFSVERPDGSNFTLKIRSTKLEDSAMYFCASTPQGASGELFFGEGSRLTVL.

The J gene is TRBJ2-2, the V gene TRBV18; D is possibly TRBD2 (5 bases). Per germline, CDR1 KGHSH and CDR2 LQKENI. The ends were cut back, 0 bases at V and 1 base at J, with 9 bases in the middle. The CDR3 is made up of 16 amino acids. DNA for the CDR3: TGTGCCAGCTCACCACCGGGCCGGGAGAACACCGGGGAGCTGTTTTTT. This sequence encodes CASSPPGRENTGELFF. Using reference TRBV18 and TRBJ2-2 for the parts outside the CDR3, the full variable domain is NAGVMQNPRHLVRRRGQEARLRCSPMKGHSHVYWYRQLPEEGLKFMVYLQKENIIDESGMPKERFSAEFPKEGPSILRIQQVVRGDSAAYFCASSPPGRENTGELFFGEGSRLTVL.

The table lists this clone with a count of one. The rearrangement uses TRBV4-1 and TRBJ2-1; D is uncertain. Between the trimmed V and J ends, which lost 1 base and 5 bases, there was a span of 12 bases. CDR3 length equals 15 residues. Germline CDR1 is MGHRA and CDR2 is YSYEKL. CDR3 sequence: CASSQVGGRNNEQFF. CDR3 nucleotides: TGCGCCAGCAGCCAAGTCGGCGGACGGAACAATGAGCAGTTCTTC.

This chain links TRBV5-1 with TRBJ2-7, with 7 bases aligning to TRBD2. CDR3 length equals 13 residues. CDR1 and CDR2 (germline): SGHRS, YFSETQ. J gave up 7 bases and V 4 bases, and 8 bases lay outside the gene matches. The DNA for the CDR3 is TGCGCCAGCAGCCCGGCGGGGGTTAGGGAGCAGTACTTC. Protein: CASSPAGVREQYF. The full variable domain, in which reference TRBV5-1 and TRBJ2-7 provide the parts outside the CDR3, is KAGVTQTPRYLIKTRGQQVTLSCSPISGHRSVSWYQQTPGQGLQFLFEYFSETQRNKGNFPGRFSGRQFSNSRSEMNVSTLELGDSALYLCASSPAGVREQYFGPGTRLTVT.

V usage is TRBV11-1 and J usage is TRBJ2-3; the match to TRBD1 covers 8 bases. The CDR3 is made up of 15 amino acids. The germline V gene has CDR1 SGHAT and CDR2 FQDESV (reference sequence). J was trimmed by 4 bases and V by 5 bases; bases with no gene match: 8. CDR3 nucleotides: TGTGCCAGCAGCGTAAACAGGGGGGACTCAGATACGCAGTATTTT. This sequence encodes CASSVNRGDSDTQYF.

The V and J genes are TRBV18 and TRBJ2-2, with TRBD1 identical over 12 bases. The germline CDR1 and CDR2 sequences are KGHSH and LQKENI. CDR3 length equals 15 residues. V trimming: 3 bases; J trimming: 7 bases; junction bases outside the gene matches: 3. The DNA of the CDR3 is TGTGCCAGCTCACCGGGACAGGGGGCTGTCGGGGAGCTGTTTTTT. It encodes CASSPGQGAVGELFF.

The chain joins TRBV11-1 to TRBJ1-6; TRBD1 matches at 8 bases. The germline V gene has CDR1 SGHAT and CDR2 FQDESV (reference sequence). This CDR3 contains 14 residues. Trimming at V came to 3 bases and at J to 7 bases, leaving 2 bases not matched to a gene. The CDR3, as DNA: TGTGCCAGCAGCTTTTCAGGGGGCAATTCACCCCTCCACTTT. It yields the protein CASSFSGGNSPLHF.

The chain combines TRBV5-8 with TRBJ2-1; TRBD2 might be the D (6 bases). Germline V CDR1 and CDR2: SGHTS, YDEGEE. This CDR3 is built from 14 residues. The V end lost 5 bases, the J end lost 3 bases, and 12 bases lay between the germline ends. As DNA, the CDR3 is TGTGCCAGCAGGGTTAGCGGTAACTACAATGAGCAGTTCTTC. Residues: CASRVSGNYNEQFF.

The chain recombines TRBV18 with TRBJ2-7; TRBD1 matches at 7 bases. The trim removed 3 bases at V and 2 bases at J, leaving 1 base unmatched. The length of the CDR3 is 13 residues. CDR1 and CDR2 (germline): KGHSH, LQKENI. The CDR3 reads CASSPGTAYEQYF. CDR3 nucleotide sequence: TGTGCCAGCTCACCCGGGACAGCCTACGAGCAGTACTTC.

This chain joins TRBV2 and TRBJ2-1; 8 bases are a match to TRBD2. The trim removed 4 bases at V and 8 bases at J, leaving 7 bases unmatched. Germline loops: CDR1 SNHLY, CDR2 FYNNEI. The CDR3 contains 14 residues. CDR3 protein: CASSGQGLAHEQFF. The CDR3 coding sequence is TGTGCCAGCAGTGGGCAAGGACTAGCCCATGAGCAGTTCTTC. Full variable domain (outside the CDR3, taken from reference TRBV2 and TRBJ2-1): EPEVTQTPSHQVTQMGQEVILRCVPISNHLYFYWYRQILGQKVEFLVSFYNNEISEKSEIFDDQFSVERPDGSNFTLKIRSTKLEDSAMYFCASSGQGLAHEQFFGPGTRLTVL.

A word on this clone: Its ends do not fully match the called genes, so a read error is possible. The CDR3 DNA follows: TGTGCCAGCAGCCCGGACAGGTCGAACCCTGAAGCTTTCTTT. It is translated as CASSPDRSNPEAFF. The V gene is TRBV7-8, the J gene TRBJ1-1; TRBD1 matches 7 bases. This CDR3 contains 14 residues. Per germline, CDR1 SGHVS and CDR2 FQNEAQ.